Listed below are T cell receptor beta chains from one sample, sequenced in a study of human T cells and chemical hapten exposure. One entry per CDR3 protein, called by TCRdb with MiXCR from the RACE reads. Counted here are 43,000 or so distinct CDR3 sequences, around 4.5% occurring once; the ten biggest clones make up 1.5% to 2%. Sequenced input: whole blood. The receptor set was obtained from a female donor in good health. Some clones in this sample may be carry-over from other donors' samples. Both conserved end residues are part of each CDR3. D genes are given only for firm matches. Clone size is given for some rows only: seen once, a few or many times, or a class if the clone is expanded.

v_call: TRBV4-1; clone_size: NA; j_call: TRBJ1-5; d_call: TRBD1; cdr3_nt: TGCGCCAGCAGCCAAGAAATACAGGGGGCAGGACAGCCCCAGCATTTT; cdr3_aa: CASSQEIQGAGQPQHF
v_call: TRBV4-1; clone_size: many; j_call: TRBJ1-5; d_call: NA; cdr3_nt: TGCGCCAGCAGCCAAGAATGGACGGGTGGATATAGCAATCAGCCCCAGCATTTT; cdr3_aa: CASSQEWTGGYSNQPQHF
v_call: TRBV10-3; clone_size: many; j_call: TRBJ1-5; d_call: TRBD1; cdr3_nt: TGTGCCACCCGTCCCGGGACAGGGGGCGCGGGCAATCAGCCCCAGCATTTT; cdr3_aa: CATRPGTGGAGNQPQHF
v_call: TRBV5-5; clone_size: many; j_call: TRBJ2-2; d_call: NA; cdr3_nt: TGTGCCAGCAGCTTGGCAGGACACGCCACCGGGGAGCTGTTTTTT; cdr3_aa: CASSLAGHATGELFF
v_call: TRBV3-1; clone_size: few; j_call: TRBJ2-3; d_call: TRBD2; cdr3_nt: TGTGCCAGCAGCTATTTCGGGACTAGACAGACAGATACGCAGTATTTT; cdr3_aa: CASSYFGTRQTDTQYF
v_call: TRBV5-1; clone_size: many; j_call: TRBJ2-3; d_call: TRBD2; cdr3_nt: TGCGCCAGCAGCTCCAAACTAGCGGCCAGCACAGATACGCAGTATTTT; cdr3_aa: CASSSKLAASTDTQYF
v_call: TRBV12-3/TRBV12-4; clone_size: many; j_call: TRBJ1-1; d_call: TRBD1; cdr3_nt: TGTGCCAGCACAACCCGGACAGGGCTGGAAACTGAAGCTTTCTTT; cdr3_aa: CASTTRTGLETEAFF
v_call: TRBV6-5; clone_size: many; j_call: TRBJ1-2; d_call: NA; cdr3_nt: TGTGCCAGCAGTCCCGCAGGACAGTCCTATGGCTACACCTTC; cdr3_aa: CASSPAGQSYGYTF
v_call: TRBV3-1; clone_size: many; j_call: TRBJ2-7; d_call: NA; cdr3_nt: TGTGCCAGCAGCCAAGATAACCCGGGACAAGGATTGGGCGAGCAGTACTTC; cdr3_aa: CASSQDNPGQGLGEQYF
v_call: TRBV20-1; clone_size: many; j_call: TRBJ1-1; d_call: TRBD1; cdr3_nt: TGCAGTCCAGACAGGGGGCGTACCACTGAAGCTTTCTTT; cdr3_aa: CSPDRGRTTEAFF
v_call: TRBV28; clone_size: many; j_call: TRBJ2-7; d_call: NA; cdr3_nt: TGTGCCAGCCGGGACCCCGATAGCGAGCAGTACTTC; cdr3_aa: CASRDPDSEQYF
v_call: TRBV20-1; clone_size: many; j_call: TRBJ1-2; d_call: NA; cdr3_nt: TGCAGTGCTTGCCCCCGGACAGACTACTATGGCTACACCTTC; cdr3_aa: CSACPRTDYYGYTF
v_call: TRBV7-9; clone_size: many; j_call: TRBJ2-5; d_call: NA; cdr3_nt: TGTGCCAGCAGTCCCCGGCTGCTTGGAGAGACCCAGTACTTC; cdr3_aa: CASSPRLLGETQYF
v_call: TRBV12-3/TRBV12-4; clone_size: many; j_call: TRBJ2-3; d_call: NA; cdr3_nt: TGTGCCAGCAGTTTTGCGTTTGGGGCTCGGGTTACAGATACGCAGTATTTT; cdr3_aa: CASSFAFGARVTDTQYF
v_call: TRBV7-8; clone_size: many; j_call: TRBJ1-5; d_call: TRBD1; cdr3_nt: TGTGCCAGCAGCGATCTGACAGGGGGCCGCGGTCAGCCCCAGCATTTT; cdr3_aa: CASSDLTGGRGQPQHF
v_call: TRBV20-1; clone_size: many; j_call: TRBJ1-1; d_call: NA; cdr3_nt: TGCAGTGCTAGATCCAGGGGAGTGACTGAAGCTTTCTTT; cdr3_aa: CSARSRGVTEAFF
v_call: TRBV13; clone_size: few; j_call: TRBJ2-3; d_call: TRBD2; cdr3_nt: TGTGCCAGCAGCTTAGGACTAGCGGGGGCCCGCACAGATACGCAGTATTTT; cdr3_aa: CASSLGLAGARTDTQYF
v_call: TRBV20-1; clone_size: many; j_call: TRBJ2-5; d_call: TRBD1; cdr3_nt: TGCAGTGCTAGAGATTCCGGACAGGGGGTAGGGGAGACCCAGTACTTC; cdr3_aa: CSARDSGQGVGETQYF
v_call: TRBV3-1; clone_size: many; j_call: TRBJ2-2; d_call: NA; cdr3_nt: TGTGCCAGCAGCCAAGATCGATTGCCCACCGGGGAGCTGTTTTTT; cdr3_aa: CASSQDRLPTGELFF
v_call: TRBV20-1; clone_size: NA; j_call: TRBJ1-5; d_call: NA; cdr3_nt: TGCAGTGCTAGTTTAGGGAGCAATCAGCCCCAGCATTTT; cdr3_aa: CSASLGSNQPQHF
v_call: TRBV15; clone_size: many; j_call: TRBJ2-2; d_call: NA; cdr3_nt: TGTGCCACCAGCCTGGACAGTCCCGGGGAGCTGTTTTTT; cdr3_aa: CATSLDSPGELFF
v_call: TRBV10-3; clone_size: NA; j_call: TRBJ1-4; d_call: NA; cdr3_nt: TGTGCCATCAGTGAGACCCCTCCTGCAACTAATGAAAAACTGTTTTTT; cdr3_aa: CAISETPPATNEKLFF
v_call: TRBV4-1; clone_size: many; j_call: TRBJ1-4; d_call: TRBD1; cdr3_nt: TGCGCCAGCAGCCAAGGTCCGACAGGGGAAAAAAAACTGTTTTTT; cdr3_aa: CASSQGPTGEKKLFF
v_call: TRBV6-1; clone_size: many; j_call: TRBJ1-1; d_call: NA; cdr3_nt: TGTGCCAGCAGTGAACAGGAAAACACTGAAGCTTTCTTT; cdr3_aa: CASSEQENTEAFF
v_call: TRBV7-9; clone_size: few; j_call: TRBJ2-1; d_call: NA; cdr3_nt: TGTGCCAGCAGCCTAGTCAGGGGCCTACAGGGGCAGTTCTTC; cdr3_aa: CASSLVRGLQGQFF